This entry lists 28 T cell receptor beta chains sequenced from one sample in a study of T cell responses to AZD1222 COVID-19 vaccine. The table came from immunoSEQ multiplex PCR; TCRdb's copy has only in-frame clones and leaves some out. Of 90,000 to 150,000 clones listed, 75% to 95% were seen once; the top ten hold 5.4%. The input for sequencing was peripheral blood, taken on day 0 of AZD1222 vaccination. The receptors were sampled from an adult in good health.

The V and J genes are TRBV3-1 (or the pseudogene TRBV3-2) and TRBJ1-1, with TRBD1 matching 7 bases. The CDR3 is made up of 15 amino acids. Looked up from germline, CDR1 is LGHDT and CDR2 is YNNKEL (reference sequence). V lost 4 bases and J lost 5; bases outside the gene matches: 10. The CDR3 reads CASSLNSGGGTEAFF. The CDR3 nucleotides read TGTGCCAGCAGCCTTAACTCAGGGGGTGGGACTGAAGCTTTCTTT.

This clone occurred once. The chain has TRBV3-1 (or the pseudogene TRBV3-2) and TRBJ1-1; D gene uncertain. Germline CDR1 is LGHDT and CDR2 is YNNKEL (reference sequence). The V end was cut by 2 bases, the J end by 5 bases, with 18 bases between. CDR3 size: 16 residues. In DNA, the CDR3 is TGTGCCAGCAGCCAACCCGGAAAAAGCGACGGTACTGAAGCTTTCTTT. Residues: CASSQPGKSDGTEAFF.

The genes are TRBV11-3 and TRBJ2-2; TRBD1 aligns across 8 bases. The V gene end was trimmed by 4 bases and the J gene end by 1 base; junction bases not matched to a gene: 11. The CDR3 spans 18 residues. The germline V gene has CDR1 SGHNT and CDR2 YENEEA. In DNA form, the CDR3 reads TGTGCCAGCAGCTCAGGGGGCCTTGGACAGGAGAACACCGGGGAGCTGTTTTTT. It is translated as CASSSGGLGQENTGELFF.

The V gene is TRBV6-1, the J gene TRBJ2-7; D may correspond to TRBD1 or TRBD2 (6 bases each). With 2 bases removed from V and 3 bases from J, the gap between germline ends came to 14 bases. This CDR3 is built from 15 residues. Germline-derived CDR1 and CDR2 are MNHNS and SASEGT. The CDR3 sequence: CASSEPQGGFYEQYF. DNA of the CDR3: TGTGCCAGCAGTGAACCACAGGGAGGATTCTACGAGCAGTACTTC.

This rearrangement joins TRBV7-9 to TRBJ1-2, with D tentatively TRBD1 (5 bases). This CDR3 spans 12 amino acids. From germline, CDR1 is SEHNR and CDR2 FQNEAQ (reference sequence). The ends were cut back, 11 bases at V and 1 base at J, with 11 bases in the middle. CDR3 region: CASAGGNYGYTF. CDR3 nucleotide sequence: TGTGCCTCCGCGGGGGGTAACTATGGCTACACCTTC.

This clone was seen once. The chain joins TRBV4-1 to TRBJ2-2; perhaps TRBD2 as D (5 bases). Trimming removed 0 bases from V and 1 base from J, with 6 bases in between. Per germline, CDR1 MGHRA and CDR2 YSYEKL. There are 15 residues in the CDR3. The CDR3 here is CASSQEGVNTGELFF. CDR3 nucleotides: TGCGCCAGCAGCCAAGAGGGAGTGAACACCGGGGAGCTGTTTTTT.

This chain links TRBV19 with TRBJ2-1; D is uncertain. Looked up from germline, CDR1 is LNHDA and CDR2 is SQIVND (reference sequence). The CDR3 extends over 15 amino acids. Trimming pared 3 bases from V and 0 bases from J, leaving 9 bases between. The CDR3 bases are TGTGCCAGTAGTATCAGCCTAAACTCCTACAATGAGCAGTTCTTC. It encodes CASSISLNSYNEQFF.

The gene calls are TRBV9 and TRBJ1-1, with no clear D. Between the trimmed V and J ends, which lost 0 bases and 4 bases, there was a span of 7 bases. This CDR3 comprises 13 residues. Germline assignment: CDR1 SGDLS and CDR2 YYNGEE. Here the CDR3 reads CASSVEVGTEAFF. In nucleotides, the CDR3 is TGTGCCAGCAGCGTAGAGGTGGGCACTGAAGCTTTCTTT.

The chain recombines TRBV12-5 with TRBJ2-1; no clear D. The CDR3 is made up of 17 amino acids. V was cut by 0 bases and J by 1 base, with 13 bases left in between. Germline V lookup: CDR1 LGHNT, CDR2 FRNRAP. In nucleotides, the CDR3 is TGTGCTAGTGGTTTGGTACAAGTATCCCCATCCTACAATGAGCAGTTCTTC. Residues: CASGLVQVSPSYNEQFF.

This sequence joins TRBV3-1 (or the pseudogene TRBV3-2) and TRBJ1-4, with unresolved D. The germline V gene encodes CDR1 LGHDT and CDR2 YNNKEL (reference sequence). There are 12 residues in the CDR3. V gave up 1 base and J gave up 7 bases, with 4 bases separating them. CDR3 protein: CASSQVFEKLFF. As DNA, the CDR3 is TGTGCCAGCAGCCAAGTTTTTGAAAAACTGTTTTTT.

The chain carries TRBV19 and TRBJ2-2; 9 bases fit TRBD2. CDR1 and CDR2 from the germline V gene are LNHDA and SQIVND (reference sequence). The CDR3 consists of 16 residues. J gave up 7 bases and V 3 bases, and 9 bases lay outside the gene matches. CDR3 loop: CASSIGGGRAGGELFF. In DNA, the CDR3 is TGTGCCAGTAGTATTGGTGGCGGGAGGGCCGGCGGGGAGCTGTTTTTT.

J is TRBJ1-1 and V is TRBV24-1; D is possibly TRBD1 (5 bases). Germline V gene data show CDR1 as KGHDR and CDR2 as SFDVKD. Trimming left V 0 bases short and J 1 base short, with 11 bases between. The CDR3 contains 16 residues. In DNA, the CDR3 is TGTGCCACCAGTGATTTGCCTACGGGGGGGAACACTGAAGCTTTCTTT. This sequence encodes CATSDLPTGGNTEAFF.

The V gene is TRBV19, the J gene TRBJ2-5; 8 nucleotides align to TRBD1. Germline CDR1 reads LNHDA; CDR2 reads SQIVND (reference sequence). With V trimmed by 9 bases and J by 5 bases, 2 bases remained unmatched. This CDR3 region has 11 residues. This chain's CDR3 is CASQGAETQYF. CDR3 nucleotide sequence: TGTGCCAGCCAGGGGGCTGAGACCCAGTACTTC.

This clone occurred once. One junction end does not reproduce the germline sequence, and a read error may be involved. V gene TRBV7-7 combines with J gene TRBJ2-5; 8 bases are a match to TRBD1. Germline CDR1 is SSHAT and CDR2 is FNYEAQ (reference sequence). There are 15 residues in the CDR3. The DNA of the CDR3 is TGTGCTAGCAGCCCCTGGACAGGGAGAGGAGAGACCCAGTACTTC. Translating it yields CASSPWTGRGETQYF.

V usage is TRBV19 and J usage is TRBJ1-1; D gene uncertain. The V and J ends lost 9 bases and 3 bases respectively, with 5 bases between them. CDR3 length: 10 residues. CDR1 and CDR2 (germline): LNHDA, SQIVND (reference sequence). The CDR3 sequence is CASGYTEAFF. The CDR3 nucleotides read TGTGCCAGCGGTTACACTGAAGCTTTCTTT.

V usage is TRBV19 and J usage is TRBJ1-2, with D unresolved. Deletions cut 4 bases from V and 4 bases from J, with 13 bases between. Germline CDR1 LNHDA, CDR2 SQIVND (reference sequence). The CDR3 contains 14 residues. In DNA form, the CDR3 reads TGTGCCAGTAGTAAACGGGAAGGTAGCTATGGCTACACCTTC. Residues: CASSKREGSYGYTF.

The CDR3 DNA sequence: TGTGCCAGCAGTCCCCAAGTCCTGAACACTGAAGCTTTCTTT. It codes for CASSPQVLNTEAFF. This sequence joins TRBV2 and TRBJ1-1, with D unclear. Germline V gives CDR1 SNHLY, CDR2 FYNNEI. Between the trimmed V and J ends, which lost 5 bases and 0 bases, there was a span of 10 bases. This CDR3 region has 14 residues.

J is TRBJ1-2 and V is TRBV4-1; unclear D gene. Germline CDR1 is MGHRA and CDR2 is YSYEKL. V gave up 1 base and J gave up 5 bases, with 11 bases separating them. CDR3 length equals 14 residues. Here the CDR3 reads CASSQGTPFYGYTF. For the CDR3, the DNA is TGCGCCAGCAGCCAAGGAACTCCTTTTTATGGCTACACCTTC.

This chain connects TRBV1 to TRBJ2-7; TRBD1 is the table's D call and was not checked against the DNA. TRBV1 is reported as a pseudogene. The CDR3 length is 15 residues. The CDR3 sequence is CTSSQCQGPSYEQYF. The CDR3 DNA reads TGCACCAGCAGCCAATGTCAGGGGCCCTCCTACGAGCAGTACTTC.

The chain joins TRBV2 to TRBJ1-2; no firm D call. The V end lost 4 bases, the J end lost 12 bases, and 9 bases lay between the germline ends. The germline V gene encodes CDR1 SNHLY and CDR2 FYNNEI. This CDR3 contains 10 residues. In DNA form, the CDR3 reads TGTGCCAGCAGTGTGATATTAAACACCTTC. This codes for CASSVILNTF.

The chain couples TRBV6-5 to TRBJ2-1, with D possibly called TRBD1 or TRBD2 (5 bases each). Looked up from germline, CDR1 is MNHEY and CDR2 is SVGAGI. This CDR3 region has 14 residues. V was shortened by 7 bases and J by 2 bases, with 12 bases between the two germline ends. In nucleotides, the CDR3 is TGTGCCAGCACCTCGAGGGGTCCCTACAATGAGCAGTTCTTC. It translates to CASTSRGPYNEQFF.

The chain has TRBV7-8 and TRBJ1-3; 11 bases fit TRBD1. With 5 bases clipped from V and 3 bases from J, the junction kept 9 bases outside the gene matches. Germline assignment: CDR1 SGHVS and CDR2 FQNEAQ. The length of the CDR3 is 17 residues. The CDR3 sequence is CASSELGQGAFGNTIYF. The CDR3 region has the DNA TGTGCCAGCAGCGAATTAGGACAGGGGGCATTTGGAAACACCATATATTTT.

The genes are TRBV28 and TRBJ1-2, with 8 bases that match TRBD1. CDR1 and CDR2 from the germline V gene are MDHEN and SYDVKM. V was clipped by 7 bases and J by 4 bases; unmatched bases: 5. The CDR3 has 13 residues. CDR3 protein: CASTGGAVYGYTF. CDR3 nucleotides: TGTGCCAGCACAGGGGGCGCGGTCTATGGCTACACCTTC.

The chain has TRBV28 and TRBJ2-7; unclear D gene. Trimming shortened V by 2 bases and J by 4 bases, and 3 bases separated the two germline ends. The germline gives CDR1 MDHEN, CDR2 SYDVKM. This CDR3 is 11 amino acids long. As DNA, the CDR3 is TGTGCCAGCAGTTTAAGGTACGAGCAGTACTTC. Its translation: CASSLRYEQYF.

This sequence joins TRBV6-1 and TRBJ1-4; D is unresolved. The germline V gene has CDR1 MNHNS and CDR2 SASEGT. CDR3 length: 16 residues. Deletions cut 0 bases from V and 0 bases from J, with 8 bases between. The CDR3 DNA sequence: TGTGCCAGCAGTGAAGCCTCTCCTACAACTAATGAAAAACTGTTTTTT. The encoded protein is CASSEASPTTNEKLFF.

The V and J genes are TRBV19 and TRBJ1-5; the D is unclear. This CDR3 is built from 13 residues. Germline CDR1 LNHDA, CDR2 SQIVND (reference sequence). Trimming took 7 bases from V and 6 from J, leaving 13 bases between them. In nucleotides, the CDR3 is TGTGCCAGTATGCGTGGGTGGGGTCAGCCCCAGCATTTT. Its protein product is CASMRGWGQPQHF.

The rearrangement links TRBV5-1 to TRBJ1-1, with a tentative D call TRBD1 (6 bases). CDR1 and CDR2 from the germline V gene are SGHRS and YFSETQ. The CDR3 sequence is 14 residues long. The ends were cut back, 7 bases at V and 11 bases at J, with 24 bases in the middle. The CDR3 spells CASLPQGRFGSAFF. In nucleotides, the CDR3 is TGCGCCAGCCTCCCCCAGGGGAGGTTCGGATCTGCTTTCTTT.

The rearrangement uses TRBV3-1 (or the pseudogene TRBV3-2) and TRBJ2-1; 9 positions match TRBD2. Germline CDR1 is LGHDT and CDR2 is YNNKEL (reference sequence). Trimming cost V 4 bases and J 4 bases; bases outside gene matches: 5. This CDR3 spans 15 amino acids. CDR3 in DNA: TGTGCCAGCAGCCGCGGGACTAGCTTGTACAATGAGCAGTTCTTC. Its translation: CASSRGTSLYNEQFF.